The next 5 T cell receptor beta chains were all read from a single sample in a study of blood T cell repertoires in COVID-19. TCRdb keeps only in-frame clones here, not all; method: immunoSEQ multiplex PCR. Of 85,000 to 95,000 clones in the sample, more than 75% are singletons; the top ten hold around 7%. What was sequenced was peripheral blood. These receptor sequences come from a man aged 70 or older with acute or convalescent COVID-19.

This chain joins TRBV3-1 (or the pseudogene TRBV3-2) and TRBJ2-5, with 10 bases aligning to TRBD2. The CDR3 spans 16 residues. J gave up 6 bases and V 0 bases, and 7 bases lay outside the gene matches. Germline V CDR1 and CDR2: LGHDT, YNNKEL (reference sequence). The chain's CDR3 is CASSQDLASGRQTQYF. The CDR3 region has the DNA TGTGCCAGCAGCCAAGATCTCGCTAGCGGGAGACAGACCCAGTACTTC.

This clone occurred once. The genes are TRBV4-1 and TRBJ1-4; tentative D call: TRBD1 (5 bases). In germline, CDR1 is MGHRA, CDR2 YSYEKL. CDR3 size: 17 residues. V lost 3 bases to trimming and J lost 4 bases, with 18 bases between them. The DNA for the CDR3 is TGCGCCAGCAGCCAGCTAGATTCCGGGACTCTTAATGAAAAACTGTTTTTT. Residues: CASSQLDSGTLNEKLFF.

CDR3 nucleotide sequence: TGTGCCACCAGTGATATGGCGGGGGCATCCTACAATGAGCAGTTCTTC. Its translation: CATSDMAGASYNEQFF. This sequence joins TRBV24-1 and TRBJ2-1; perhaps TRBD2 as D (7 bases). Germline V gene data show CDR1 as KGHDR and CDR2 as SFDVKD. Between the trimmed V and J ends, which lost 3 bases and 1 base, there was a span of 12 bases. This CDR3 is 16 amino acids long.

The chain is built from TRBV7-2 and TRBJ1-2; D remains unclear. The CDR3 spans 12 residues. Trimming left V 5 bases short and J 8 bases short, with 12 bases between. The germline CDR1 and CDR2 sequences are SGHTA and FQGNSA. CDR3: CASSANSYGYTF. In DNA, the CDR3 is TGTGCCAGCAGCGCTAACAGTTACGGCTACACCTTC.

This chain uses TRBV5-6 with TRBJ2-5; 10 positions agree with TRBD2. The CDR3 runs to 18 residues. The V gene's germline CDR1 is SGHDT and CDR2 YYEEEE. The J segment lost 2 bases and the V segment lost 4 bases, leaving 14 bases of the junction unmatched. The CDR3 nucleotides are TGTGCCAGCAGCCTGCTTGGAGCGGGAGGGCTAGGGCAAGAGACCCAGTACTTC. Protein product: CASSLLGAGGLGQETQYF.